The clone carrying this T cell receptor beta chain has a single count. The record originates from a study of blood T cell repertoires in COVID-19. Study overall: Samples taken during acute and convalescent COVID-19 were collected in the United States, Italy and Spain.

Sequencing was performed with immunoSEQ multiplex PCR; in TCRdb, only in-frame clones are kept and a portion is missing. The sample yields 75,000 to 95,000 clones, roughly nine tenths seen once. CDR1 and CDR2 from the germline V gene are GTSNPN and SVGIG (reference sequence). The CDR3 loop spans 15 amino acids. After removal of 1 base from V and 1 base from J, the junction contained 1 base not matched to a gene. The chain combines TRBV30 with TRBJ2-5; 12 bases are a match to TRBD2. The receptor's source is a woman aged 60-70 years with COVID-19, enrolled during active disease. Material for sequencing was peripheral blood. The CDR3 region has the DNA TGTGCCTGGAGTGGACTAGCGGGGGTCCAAGAGACCCAGTACTTC. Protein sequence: CAWSGLAGVQETQYF.